A selection of T cell receptor beta chains follows, all from one sample in a study of identifying expanded T cells in peripheral blood. Data came from immunoSEQ multiplex PCR; TCRdb stores just in-frame clones and leaves some out. The sample contains 81,000 or so clones, roughly 89% of which appear only once. Sequenced sample: blood. These receptors were obtained from a person aged 18-70 years in good health. Both conserved end residues are part of each CDR3. A D gene is named only where the DNA matches it firmly. For some rows the clone size is stated as once, few or many, or as a class when expanded; others skip it.

J,V,D,size,DNA,CDR3
TRBJ2-5,TRBV7-9,-,-,TGTGCCAGCAGTCGACAAGAGACCCAGTACTTC,CASSRQETQYF
TRBJ1-1,TRBV18,-,-,TGTGCCAGCTCAGAGATCAACACTGAAGCTTTCTTT,CASSEINTEAFF
TRBJ2-7,TRBV6-5,-,-,TGTGCCAGCAGCCGCGGCTACACCTACGAGCAGTACTTC,CASSRGYTYEQYF
TRBJ2-7,TRBV7-8,TRBD2,-,TGTGCCAGCAGCTTACTAGCGGGAGGGTACGAGCAGTACTTC,CASSLLAGGYEQYF
TRBJ2-7,TRBV9,TRBD2,-,TGTGCCAGCAGCGTAACTAGCGAGGGCGACGAGCAGTACTTC,CASSVTSEGDEQYF
TRBJ1-1,TRBV5-1,-,-,TGCGCCAGCAGCTTGGCACAGAACACTGAAGCTTTCTTT,CASSLAQNTEAFF
TRBJ2-3,TRBV6-6,-,few,TGTGCCAGCAGCCCCCGCGTTGCAGATACGCAGTATTTT,CASSPRVADTQYF
TRBJ2-1,TRBV6-1,-,-,TGTGCCAGCAGTGCTGTATTCTACAATGAGCAGTTCTTC,CASSAVFYNEQFF
TRBJ2-1,TRBV9,TRBD2,-,TGTGCCAGCAGCGTATTAGCGGGAGGGCCCTACAATGAGCAGTTCTTC,CASSVLAGGPYNEQFF
TRBJ2-3,TRBV23-1,TRBD2,-,TGCGCCAGCAGTCAATCCTTAGGTCGAGCGGGAGGGGGGGATACGCAGTATTTT,CASSQSLGRAGGGDTQYF
TRBJ2-5,TRBV5-6,TRBD1,once,TGTGCCAGCAGTAGACAGGGAGTTCAAGAGACCCAGTACTTC,CASSRQGVQETQYF
TRBJ2-2,TRBV9,-,many,TGTGCCAGCAGCGTAGGGAAAGTTCACTTCGGGGAGCTGTTTTTT,CASSVGKVHFGELFF
TRBJ2-7,TRBV4-3,-,-,TGCGCCAGCAGCCAAGTGGTCGGCTACGAGCAGTACTTC,CASSQVVGYEQYF
TRBJ2-7,TRBV7-9,-,-,TGTGCCAGCAGCTTAGAGTCCTACGAGCAGTACTTC,CASSLESYEQYF
TRBJ2-7,TRBV27,-,once,TGTGCCAGCAGTTTAGCCAGGGGCCCCTACGAGCAGTACTTC,CASSLARGPYEQYF
TRBJ1-3,TRBV7-9,-,-,TGTGCCAGTCGGCTTGGATCTGGAAACACCATATATTTT,CASRLGSGNTIYF
TRBJ2-5,TRBV15,TRBD1,-,TGTGCCACCAGCGTCCGACAGGGAGAAGAGACCCAGTACTTC,CATSVRQGEETQYF
TRBJ2-7,TRBV27,-,once,TGTGCCAGCAGTTTATCGTTCGGAGTCGACGAGCAGTACTTC,CASSLSFGVDEQYF
TRBJ2-2,TRBV7-3,TRBD2,-,TGTGCCAGCAGCTTAAAGACTAGCGGGAGTTTTGGGGAGCTGTTTTTT,CASSLKTSGSFGELFF
TRBJ2-1,TRBV5-6,-,-,TGTGCCAGCAGCTTGGCCCCGCTGGAACCCCAGTTCTTC,CASSLAPLEPQFF
TRBJ2-7,TRBV7-5,-,medium-sized,TGTGCCAGAAGCTTCCGGGGGGCTTACGGGCAGTACTTC,CARSFRGAYGQYF
TRBJ2-7,TRBV4-1,-,-,TGCGCCAGCAGCCAAGATGCGCCAGGGCCCTACGAGCAGTACTTC,CASSQDAPGPYEQYF
TRBJ2-3,TRBV9,TRBD2,-,TGTGCCAGCAGCGTAGGGCTAGCGGGCACAGATACGCAGTATTTT,CASSVGLAGTDTQYF
TRBJ2-3,TRBV29-1,-,-,TGCAGCGTTGCAGGGACCACAGATACGCAGTATTTT,CSVAGTTDTQYF
TRBJ1-1,TRBV5-1,-,-,TGCGCCAGCAGACAGGGTCTCAACGGAGCGACTGAAGCTTTCTTT,CASRQGLNGATEAFF
TRBJ2-1,TRBV29-1,TRBD1,few,TGCAGCGTTGCACAGGGGGCACTTGGGAATGAGCAGTTCTTC,CSVAQGALGNEQFF
TRBJ2-3,TRBV4-3,-,-,TGCGCCAGCAGCCAAGAGTCGTTCAGCGGGCGACTTCTAGATACGCAGTATTTT,CASSQESFSGRLLDTQYF
TRBJ2-7,TRBV7-9,-,once,TGTGCCAGCAGCGCTGACACCTACGAGCAGTACTTC,CASSADTYEQYF
TRBJ1-2,TRBV6-1,-,once,TGTGCCAGCAGTGACCCAGGGCTGGCGAAAGATGGCTACACCTTC,CASSDPGLAKDGYTF
TRBJ2-1,TRBV29-1,TRBD1,-,TGCAGCGCCTCCGGGACAGCTTACAATGAGCAGTTCTTC,CSASGTAYNEQFF
TRBJ2-1,TRBV7-7,-,-,TGTGCTAGCAGCTTAGCTGAGGAGGGAGAAAACAATGAGCAGTTCTTC,CASSLAEEGENNEQFF
TRBJ2-7,TRBV6-6,-,-,TGTGCCAGCAGTTACCCCACGGGACAAGCCTTCTACGAGCAGTACTTC,CASSYPTGQAFYEQYF
TRBJ2-3,TRBV4-1,-,once,TGCGCCAGCAGCCCTTTAAGCGTGGATACGCAGTATTTT,CASSPLSVDTQYF
TRBJ2-2,TRBV9,TRBD2,once,TGTGCCAGCAGCGTTCAACTAGCGGGAGTACTCGGGGAGCTGTTTTTT,CASSVQLAGVLGELFF
TRBJ2-7,TRBV25-1,TRBD1,-,TGTGCCAGCTCGGGACAGCTGAACGAGCAGTACTTC,CASSGQLNEQYF
TRBJ2-2,TRBV30,-,-,TGTGCCTGGAGTGTTCGGTCCCTTAACACCGGGGAGCTGTTTTTT,CAWSVRSLNTGELFF
TRBJ2-1,TRBV11-1,-,-,TGTGCCAGCAGCTTGGCCGGACAATACGATGAGCAGTTCTTC,CASSLAGQYDEQFF
TRBJ1-4,TRBV18,-,once,TGTGCCAGCTCACCAGGGCAGAAGTCAGATGAAAAACTGTTTTTT,CASSPGQKSDEKLFF
TRBJ2-5,TRBV27,TRBD1,-,TGTGCCAGCAGTAGGGGGACAGGGGGCGGGGAGACCCAGTACTTC,CASSRGTGGGETQYF
TRBJ1-3,TRBV9,-,once,TGTGCCAGCAGCGTAGCTACGTTAATGGACAGCTCTGGAAACACCATATATTTT,CASSVATLMDSSGNTIYF
TRBJ2-7,TRBV2,TRBD1,-,TGTGCCAGCCGGGGACAGGGGGCGTCGCACGAGCAGTACTTC,CASRGQGASHEQYF
TRBJ1-1,TRBV28,-,-,TGTGCCAGCAGACAGAACACTGAAGCTTTCTTT,CASRQNTEAFF
TRBJ2-3,TRBV10-3,TRBD1,-,TGTGCCATCAGTGAGTCGGGGACAGGCACAGATACGCAGTATTTT,CAISESGTGTDTQYF
TRBJ2-7,TRBV28,TRBD2,-,TGTGCCAGCAGTTTGGATATAACAGCGGGACCTTCCTACGAGCAGTACTTC,CASSLDITAGPSYEQYF
TRBJ2-3,TRBV19,TRBD2,-,TGTGCCAGTAGTGGGACTAGCGGGACAGATACGCAGTATTTT,CASSGTSGTDTQYF
TRBJ2-3,TRBV5-4,-,-,TGTGCCAGCAGACCGCAACTAGCCGGAGCGGGAGATACGCAGTATTTT,CASRPQLAGAGDTQYF
TRBJ2-6,TRBV10-3,TRBD1,once,TGTGCCATCAGTGAGTCGCAGGGGGCTATTGGGGCCAACGTCCTGACTTTC,CAISESQGAIGANVLTF
TRBJ2-7,TRBV2,-,-,TGTGCCAGCGGAAAGGAGCAGTACTTC,CASGKEQYF
TRBJ2-5,TRBV18,-,-,TGTGCCAGCTCCCAAGGGGGAGAAGGGACCCAGTACTTC,CASSQGGEGTQYF
TRBJ1-1,TRBV28,-,-,TGTGCCAGCAGTTTACTTCAGGAAGGGACCGCGAACACTGAAGCTTTCTTT,CASSLLQEGTANTEAFF
TRBJ2-1,TRBV10-3,TRBD2,few,TGTGCCATCAGTGAGAGCGGGAGTCGGGATGAGCAGTTCTTC,CAISESGSRDEQFF
TRBJ2-5,TRBV7-2,-,-,TGTGCCAGCACCCCGCCGGGACTCCAAGAGACCCAGTACTTC,CASTPPGLQETQYF
TRBJ1-3,TRBV7-9,-,-,TGTGCCAGCAGCCTAAACAGCCCTGGAAACACCATATATTTT,CASSLNSPGNTIYF
TRBJ2-3,TRBV11-2,-,few,TGTGCCAGCAGCTTAGGAAGGGACACCTGGGGCACAGATACGCAGTATTTT,CASSLGRDTWGTDTQYF
TRBJ2-1,TRBV7-3,TRBD2,medium-sized,TGTGCCAGCAGCCTCGGACTAGCGGGAGAGGAGCAGTTCTTC,CASSLGLAGEEQFF
TRBJ2-1,TRBV14,TRBD1,-,TGTGCCAGCAGCGCTCGGTGGGGCAGGGGGTTGGTTGAGCAGTTCTTC,CASSARWGRGLVEQFF